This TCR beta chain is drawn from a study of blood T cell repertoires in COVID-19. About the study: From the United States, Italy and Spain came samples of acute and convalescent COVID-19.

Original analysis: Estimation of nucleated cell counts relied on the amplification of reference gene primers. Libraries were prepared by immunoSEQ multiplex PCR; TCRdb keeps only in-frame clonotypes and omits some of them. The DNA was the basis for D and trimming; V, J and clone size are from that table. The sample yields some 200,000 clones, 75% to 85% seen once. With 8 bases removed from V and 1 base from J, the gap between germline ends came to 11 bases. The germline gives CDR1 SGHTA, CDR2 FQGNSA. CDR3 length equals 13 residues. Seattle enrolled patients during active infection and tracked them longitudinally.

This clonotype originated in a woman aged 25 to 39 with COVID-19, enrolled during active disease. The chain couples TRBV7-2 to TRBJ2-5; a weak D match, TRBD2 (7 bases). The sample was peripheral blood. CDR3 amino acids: CASGRGSQETQYF. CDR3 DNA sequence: TGTGCCAGCGGGAGGGGGAGCCAAGAGACCCAGTACTTC.